The clone carrying this T cell receptor beta chain was observed many times. Its antigen remains unknown. This sample was included in a study of spatial heterogeneity in lung cancer. The time point: sample taken at primary tumor resection. Sequencing covered unsorted whole RNA taken from tumor, nontumor lung or frozen PBMC. TCR cDNA molecules each had a unique molecular identifier. TCRdb passed the 5' RACE reads through MiXCR, listing each CDR3 protein once. Counted here are 20,000 to 30,000 distinct CDR3 sequences, over 7.5% occurring once; the ten biggest clones make up about 7.7%. Regarding the study as a whole: For tumor T cells, estimated coverage reached only approximately 7% (alpha) and approximately 13% (beta). Counts that tracked tumor mutation counts were those of expanded intratumoral alpha and beta TCRs. Nonsynonymous mutation counts, ubiquitous and regional, were tracked by the respective counts of ubiquitous and regional expanded TCRs.

The clonotype originates from a male donor with early-stage non-small cell lung cancer. The sequences come from lung tumor tissue, collected at surgery.

CDR3 nucleotide sequence: TGTGCCAGCAGCTTAGATCTGCTGAAGACCCAGTACTTC. Protein product: CASSLDLLKTQYF. The chain links TRBV7-8 to TRBJ2-5; D unresolved. Looked up from germline, CDR1 is SGHVS and CDR2 is FQNEAQ. This CDR3 is built from 13 residues. V lost 1 base and J lost 6, with 9 bases in between.